Each of the 30 T cell receptor beta chains below was sequenced from the same sample in a study of T cell clonality in common variable immunodeficiency. The assay was immunoSEQ multiplex PCR, and TCRdb's table has in-frame clones only and misses some. The profile covers about 42,000 clones, none occurring a single time. Sequencing input: peripheral blood mononuclear cells. These receptors all stem from a person aged 18 to 75 in good health.

This clone was counted many times. The read stops 3 residues short of the end of the CDR3; the missing end is completed from the germline J gene. V and J are TRBV5-1 and TRBJ1-2; D not certain. Looked up from germline, CDR1 is SGHRS and CDR2 is YFSETQ. V lost 4 bases and J 7 bases, leaving 23 bases between the germline ends. The CDR3 runs to 16 residues. This CDR3 reads CASSITGNSWVAGYTF. Partial CDR3 DNA: TGCGCCAGCAGCATCACGGGGAACAGTTGGGTAGCTGGC.

This clone was seen repeatedly, ten times or more. With the read ending 3 residues before the CDR3 end, the germline J gene is used to fill in that end. The chain joins TRBV20-1 to TRBJ2-1, with TRBD2 identical over 7 bases. The trim removed 5 bases at V and 0 bases at J, leaving 13 bases unmatched. Per germline, CDR1 DFQATT and CDR2 SNEGSKA (reference sequence). The CDR3 spans 17 residues. CDR3 loop: CSAPKNHSGFSYNEQFF. Partial CDR3 DNA: TGCAGTGCTCCCAAGAACCATAGCGGGTTCTCCTACAATGAG.

This clone showed up many times. Read data end 3 residues before the CDR3 end; the end is taken from the germline J gene. The chain uses TRBV19 and TRBJ2-1; 7 bases agree with TRBD2. V lost 4 bases, J lost 0 bases, and 15 bases stayed unmatched. CDR3 length: 19 residues. In germline, CDR1 is LNHDA, CDR2 SQIVND (reference sequence). CDR3 DNA (partial): TGTGCCAGTAGTACAAGGAGCGGGGCGGGGAGAGACTCCTACAATGAG. Translating it yields CASSTRSGAGRDSYNE. The whole CDR3 protein is CASSTRSGAGRDSYNEQFF.

Many counts were recorded for this clone. From the germline J gene comes the end of the CDR3, since the read stops 3 residues before it. The chain has TRBV7-9 and TRBJ1-3; TRBD1 aligns across 11 bases. The CDR3 loop spans 15 amino acids. CDR1 SEHNR and CDR2 FQNEAQ come from the germline V gene (reference sequence). J lost 4 bases, V lost 5 bases, and 4 bases had no gene match. CDR3 DNA, as far as it was read: TGTGCCAGCAGCCGGGACAGGGGGACAGGAAACACC. This sequence encodes CASSRDRGTGNT. The whole CDR3 protein reads CASSRDRGTGNTIYF. The full variable domain, its missing parts supplied by reference TRBV7-9 and TRBJ1-3, is DTGVSQNPRHKITKRGQNVTFRCDPISEHNRLYWYRQTLGQGPEFLTYFQNEAQLEKSRLLSDRFSAERPKGSFSTLEIQRTEQGDSAMYLCASSRDRGTGNTIYFGEGSWLTVV.

About this clone itself: The read terminates 3 residues before the CDR3 end, so the remaining end is supplied by the germline J gene. The rearrangement links TRBV2 to TRBJ1-1, with TRBD1 matching 7 bases. Looked up from germline, CDR1 is SNHLY and CDR2 is FYNNEI. J gave up 4 bases and V 4 bases, and 3 bases lay outside the gene matches. This CDR3 has 13 residues. The covered CDR3 bases are TGTGCCAGCAGTGGACAGGGTACCACTGAA. Residues: CASSGQGTTE. The entire CDR3 protein reads CASSGQGTTEAFF. Using reference TRBV2 and TRBJ1-1 for the parts outside the CDR3, the full variable domain is EPEVTQTPSHQVTQMGQEVILRCVPISNHLYFYWYRQILGQKVEFLVSFYNNEISEKSEIFDDQFSVERPDGSNFTLKIRSTKLEDSAMYFCASSGQGTTEAFFGQGTRLTVV.

In this sample, this clone turned up many times. The read comes to an end 3 residues before the CDR3 does, leaving the germline J gene to fill in the end. The chain links TRBV2 to TRBJ2-5, with TRBD1 identical over 10 bases. The CDR3 covers 14 residues. Germline V gene lookup returns CDR1 SNHLY and CDR2 FYNNEI. V lost 5 bases and J lost 2; bases outside the gene matches: 2. Incomplete CDR3 DNA: TGTGCCAGCAGTCGGGACAGGGGACAAGAGACC. Protein: CASSRDRGQET. The entire CDR3 protein reads CASSRDRGQETQYF.

Many counts were recorded for this clone. The read ends 3 residues early relative to the CDR3; the germline J gene fills the gap. J is TRBJ2-1 and V is TRBV12-3 or TRBV12-4; D could derive from TRBD1 or TRBD2 (5 bases each). The CDR3 extends over 13 amino acids. Trimming took 6 bases from V and 9 from J, leaving 15 bases between them. CDR3 DNA (partial): TGTGCCAGCAGAATCGCGGCAGGGAGTGAG. It is translated as CASRIAAGSE. The whole CDR3 reads CASRIAAGSEQFF.

This clone was observed many times. The DNA ends 3 residues before the CDR3 does, and the rest of the CDR3 is filled in from the germline J gene. The J gene is TRBJ1-2, the V gene TRBV2, with D tentatively TRBD1 (6 bases). Per germline, CDR1 SNHLY and CDR2 FYNNEI. V dropped 4 bases and J dropped 6 bases, with 18 bases sitting between them. The CDR3 extends over 15 amino acids. CDR3 residues: CASSGRGTPGHGYTF. The sequenced CDR3 bases are TGTGCCAGCAGTGGGAGGGGGACACCCGGCCATGGC.

This clone occurred many times. The read ends 3 residues shy of where the CDR3 ends; the end is completed using the germline J gene. The V and J genes are TRBV6-1 and TRBJ1-2; 7 nucleotides align to TRBD1. CDR1 and CDR2 from the germline V gene are MNHNS and SASEGT. The CDR3 is made up of 13 amino acids. CDR3 DNA (partial): TGTGCCAGCAGTGGACGACAGGGAGAAGGC. As protein: CASSGRQGEG. The CDR3 as a whole reads CASSGRQGEGYTF.

Ten or more counts support this clone. The CDR3 is cut off 3 residues early in the read; its end comes from the germline J gene. The chain is built from TRBV20-1 and TRBJ2-3, with 14 bases identical to TRBD2. V was pared by 6 bases and J by 5 bases, with 13 bases of the junction left unmatched. The CDR3 length is 17 residues. Looked up from germline, CDR1 is DFQATT and CDR2 is SNEGSKA (reference sequence). Partial CDR3 DNA: TGCAGTGCCCGGGGACTAGCGGGAGTTGGGGTGGGAGATACG. Residues: CSARGLAGVGVGDT. The CDR3 in its entirety is CSARGLAGVGVGDTQYF.

This clone was observed many times. The missing CDR3 end, 3 residues past where the read stops, is filled in from the germline J gene. J is TRBJ2-5 and V is TRBV29-1; 12 nucleotides line up with TRBD1. Germline V lookup: CDR1 SQVTM, CDR2 ANQGSEA. Trimming cost V 3 bases and J 5 bases; bases outside gene matches: 7. CDR3 size: 15 residues. The CDR3 region is CSVELGQGAVETQYF. The DNA read from the CDR3 is TGCAGCGTTGAGCTGGGACAGGGGGCGGTGGAGACC.

This clone was counted ten times or more. The CDR3 DNA, read in part, is TGCAGTGCTAGGGGGCAGGGTCTCGGTAATGAAAAA. Translating gives CSARGQGLGNEK. The whole CDR3 sequence is CSARGQGLGNEKLFF. This chain links TRBV20-1 with TRBJ1-4; D possibly corresponds to TRBD1 (5 bases). The CDR3 end lies 3 residues beyond the end of the read and is filled in from the germline J gene. Per the germline V gene, CDR1 is DFQATT and CDR2 is SNEGSKA (reference sequence). The CDR3 is 15 residues long. With 3 bases removed from V and 4 bases from J, the gap between germline ends came to 15 bases.

Worth noting for this clone: Read coverage stops 3 residues before the CDR3 terminus; the germline J gene supplies the remainder. The V and J genes are TRBV20-1 and TRBJ1-1, with 7 bases aligning to TRBD1. The V gene's germline CDR1 is DFQATT and CDR2 SNEGSKA (reference sequence). V was pared by 0 bases and J by 6 bases, with 10 bases of the junction left unmatched. The CDR3 covers 15 residues. The sequenced CDR3 bases are TGCAGTGCTAGAGATTTTATGGACACAGGGGCTGAA. Its protein product is CSARDFMDTGAE. The full CDR3 protein reads CSARDFMDTGAEAFF.

This clone was counted at least ten times. The read ends 3 residues shy of where the CDR3 ends; the end is completed using the germline J gene. The J gene is TRBJ2-2, the V gene TRBV19; D perhaps matches TRBD1 (5 bases). CDR1 is LNHDA and CDR2 is SQIVND in the germline V gene (reference sequence). With 6 bases removed from V and 5 bases from J, the gap between germline ends came to 16 bases. This CDR3 is 15 amino acids long. The CDR3 loop reads CASRAVDRSTGELFF. The DNA read from the CDR3 is TGTGCCAGTAGAGCTGTTGACAGATCGACCGGGGAG.

In this sample, this clone turned up many times. The read halts 3 residues ahead of the CDR3 end, with the missing end drawn from the germline J gene. J is TRBJ2-5 and V is TRBV9; D possibly corresponds to TRBD2 (5 bases). Per the germline V gene, CDR1 is SGDLS and CDR2 is YYNGEE. The CDR3 spans 13 residues. V was shortened by 2 bases and J by 6 bases, with 11 bases between the two germline ends. CDR3 region: CASSVDGGQTQYF. Incomplete CDR3 DNA: TGTGCCAGCAGCGTGGACGGCGGGCAGACC.

Many counts were recorded for this clone. Read data end 3 residues before the CDR3 end; the end is taken from the germline J gene. The chain combines TRBV20-1 with TRBJ2-5; D may be TRBD2 (7 bases). CDR1 is DFQATT and CDR2 is SNEGSKA in the germline V gene (reference sequence). V dropped 6 bases and J dropped 5 bases, with 22 bases sitting between them. The CDR3 loop spans 15 amino acids. The CDR3 loop is CSAGGGAGEWETQYF. The CDR3 bases that were read are TGCAGTGCAGGCGGGGGCGCGGGAGAGTGGGAGACC.

This clone was detected ten times or more. Read data end 3 residues before the CDR3 end; the end is taken from the germline J gene. The rearrangement joins TRBV5-1 to TRBJ2-3; unclear D gene. The CDR3 runs to 16 residues. The V end lost 4 bases, the J end lost 2 bases, and 17 bases lay between the germline ends. Germline CDR1 reads SGHRS; CDR2 reads YFSETQ. CDR3 bases read: TGCGCCAGCAGCAACCTGGGCTCCAGGCTCACAGATACG. This sequence encodes CASSNLGSRLTDT. The whole CDR3 reads CASSNLGSRLTDTQYF.

This clone was detected ten times or more. The read finishes 3 residues shy of the CDR3 end, and the germline J gene is used to complete it. The chain links TRBV7-2 to TRBJ2-3; D is unclear. The CDR3 spans 14 residues. CDR1 and CDR2 from the germline V gene are SGHTA and FQGNSA. Trimming left V 5 bases short and J 1 base short, with 10 bases between. The DNA read from the CDR3 is TGTGCCAGCAGCCGAGATAGGGGCACAGATACG. Translating gives CASSRDRGTDT. The full CDR3 protein is CASSRDRGTDTQYF.

This clone was seen ten or more times. The read terminates 3 residues ahead of where the CDR3 ends, so the germline J gene completes it. This chain joins TRBV28 and TRBJ2-1, with 15 bases identical to TRBD2. The CDR3 totals 20 residues. V was clipped by 4 bases and J by 7 bases; unmatched bases: 17. Per germline, CDR1 MDHEN and CDR2 SYDVKM. The CDR3 bases that were read are TGTGCCAGCAGTTCTACCGCCGGGACTAGCGGGAGGACCCTGTGGAATGAG. Translation gives CASSSTAGTSGRTLWNE. The whole CDR3 reads CASSSTAGTSGRTLWNEQFF.

This clone has at least ten counts. The read comes to an end 3 residues before the CDR3 does, leaving the germline J gene to fill in the end. J is TRBJ2-3 and V is TRBV2; 9 positions agree with TRBD1. With V trimmed by 8 bases and J by 6 bases, 6 bases remained unmatched. The CDR3 covers 13 residues. The germline gives CDR1 SNHLY, CDR2 FYNNEI. The CDR3 spells CASVRGTGDTQYF. The sequenced part of the CDR3 DNA is TGTGCCAGCGTACGAGGGACAGGGGATACG.

This clone was counted ten times or more. The sequenced fragment ends 3 residues before the CDR3 boundary, so the rest is inferred from the germline J gene. V is TRBV10-3 and J is TRBJ2-1, with TRBD2 identical over 12 bases. The germline gives CDR1 ENHRY, CDR2 SYGVKD. This CDR3 is 15 amino acids long. After removal of 2 bases from V and 9 bases from J, the junction contained 5 bases not matched to a gene. The part of the CDR3 DNA that was read is TGTGCCATCAGTGAGGGACTAGCGGGAAGGGGTGAG. Translation: CAISEGLAGRGE. The CDR3 in its entirety is CAISEGLAGRGEQFF.

At least ten counts were recorded for this clone. From the germline J gene comes the end of the CDR3, since the read stops 3 residues before it. The chain has TRBV5-1 and TRBJ2-5; 14 nucleotides match TRBD2. The trim removed 4 bases at V and 1 base at J, leaving 3 bases unmatched. CDR1 SGHRS and CDR2 YFSETQ come from the germline V gene. The length of the CDR3 is 16 residues. The CDR3 loop reads CASSPGLAGGQETQYF. The part of the CDR3 DNA that was read is TGCGCCAGCAGCCCTGGACTAGCGGGAGGCCAAGAGACC.

This clone was counted ten times or more. The CDR3 end lies 3 residues beyond the end of the read and is filled in from the germline J gene. The V and J genes are TRBV6-1 and TRBJ1-2; TRBD1 is a possible D gene (5 bases). The CDR3 loop spans 17 amino acids. Germline-derived CDR1 and CDR2 are MNHNS and SASEGT. The V gene lost 0 bases and the J gene lost 4 bases, with 18 bases spanning the gap. The CDR3 here is CASSEAGLGGAGYGYTF. The CDR3 DNA, read in part, is TGTGCCAGCAGTGAAGCGGGCCTGGGGGGTGCGGGCTATGGC.

This clone was counted many times. The read comes to an end 3 residues before the CDR3 does, leaving the germline J gene to fill in the end. This sequence joins TRBV7-8 and TRBJ2-7; D is perhaps TRBD1 (5 bases). This CDR3 has 15 amino acids. Germline CDR1 and CDR2: SGHVS and FQNEAQ. Deletions cut 5 bases from V and 1 base from J, with 15 bases between. The part of the CDR3 DNA that was read is TGTGCCAGCAGCCCGACCCTAGACAGATCCTACGAG. Residues: CASSPTLDRSYE. The entire CDR3 protein is CASSPTLDRSYEQYF.

Concerning this clone: The read is 3 residues too short to cover the CDR3 end, so that end is filled in from the germline J gene. The chain employs TRBV11-2 and TRBJ2-1; D ambiguous. In germline, CDR1 is SGHAT, CDR2 FQNNGV. The CDR3 spans 13 residues. Deletions cut 5 bases from V and 3 bases from J, with 8 bases between. The CDR3 loop reads CASSRSLYNEQFF. The sequenced part of the CDR3 DNA is TGTGCCAGCAGCCGAAGCCTCTACAATGAG.

This clone occurred many times. The CDR3 extends 3 residues past the end of the read, so its final part is completed from the germline J gene. This chain links TRBV7-8 with TRBJ1-5; D not resolved. CDR1 is SGHVS, CDR2 FQNEAQ, per germline. CDR3 length: 13 amino acids. Trimming took 2 bases from V and 5 from J, leaving 7 bases between them. The CDR3 protein is CASSLLGYQPQHF. CDR3 bases read: TGTGCCAGCAGCTTACTAGGATATCAGCCC.

This clone was counted only a few times. The CDR3 is cut off 3 residues early in the read; its end comes from the germline J gene. V and J are TRBV23-1 and TRBJ2-4; TRBD2 might be the D (6 bases). TRBV23-1 is recorded as an ORF, its role being uncertain. This CDR3 has 11 amino acids. The CDR3 DNA, read in part, is TGCGCCAGCAGTCAATCGCGGGGT. Its translation: CASSQSRG. The whole CDR3 protein is CASSQSRGQYF.

This clone was recorded many times. With the read ending 3 residues before the CDR3 end, the germline J gene is used to fill in that end. The chain combines TRBV19 with TRBJ2-7; possibly TRBD1 for D (6 bases). The ends were cut back, 4 bases at V and 2 bases at J, with 9 bases in the middle. This CDR3 has 13 residues. Germline V gives CDR1 LNHDA, CDR2 SQIVND (reference sequence). Partial CDR3 DNA: TGTGCCAGTAGTAAAGGGGACACCTACGAG. Translating gives CASSKGDTYE. The full CDR3 sequence reads CASSKGDTYEQYF.

This clone was detected ten times or more. The CDR3 DNA, read in part, is TGCGCCAGCAGCTTGGAAGTCCAGCGCGCCCTTAGCGCCTACAATGAG. This translates into CASSLEVQRALSAYNE. The CDR3 as a whole reads CASSLEVQRALSAYNEQFF. The chain carries TRBV5-1 and TRBJ2-1, with D tentatively TRBD2 (5 bases). Read data end 3 residues before the CDR3 end; the end is taken from the germline J gene. V lost 0 bases, J lost 2 bases, and 21 bases lay in between. Germline assignment: CDR1 SGHRS and CDR2 YFSETQ. The CDR3 runs to 19 residues.

This clone has ten or more counts. CDR3 bases read: TGCAGTGCTAACACTCGGGGACTAGCGGACTACAATGAG. Translation gives CSANTRGLADYNE. The entire CDR3 protein is CSANTRGLADYNEQFF. The chain employs TRBV20-1 and TRBJ2-1; 11 bases are a match to TRBD2. The read stops 3 residues short of the end of the CDR3; the missing end is completed from the germline J gene. The V and J ends lost 4 bases and 3 bases, in that order; junction bases with no gene match: 8. CDR3 length: 16 residues. Per germline, CDR1 DFQATT and CDR2 SNEGSKA (reference sequence).